Presented here are 20 T cell receptor beta chains from one specimen sequenced in a study of cytomegalovirus exposure and HLA in healthy donors. The PCR had 60 Vbeta and 13 Jbeta primers. Only in-frame clones appear in the TCRdb table, and some are missing; sequencing was by immunoSEQ multiplex PCR. The table records around 150,000 clones, roughly 70% of them present only once. The sample comprised PBMCs. These receptor sequences come from a woman aged 50 to 60 in good health and CMV-seropositive.

V gene TRBV10-1 combines with J gene TRBJ2-7; D might be TRBD2 (6 bases). Germline loops: CDR1 WNHNN, CDR2 SYGVQD (reference sequence). The V and J ends lost 2 bases and 5 bases respectively, with 16 bases between them. CDR3 size: 15 residues. CDR3 DNA: TGCGCCAGCAGTGAGGGGGGGAAGGGGAACCACGAGCAGTACTTC. This translates into CASSEGGKGNHEQYF.

This clone was counted a single time. This chain uses TRBV28 with TRBJ2-7; 8 bases are a match to TRBD2. The CDR3 consists of 15 residues. CDR1 is MDHEN, CDR2 SYDVKM, per germline. J lost 1 base, V lost 2 bases, and 4 bases had no gene match. CDR3 sequence: CASSLGASGSYEQYF. CDR3 sequence (DNA): TGTGCCAGCAGTTTAGGGGCTAGCGGGTCCTACGAGCAGTACTTC.

In the case of this clone: At the DNA level, this CDR3 is encoded by other sequences in the same sample as well. The chain couples TRBV5-1 to TRBJ2-5; D remains ambiguous. The CDR3 runs to 14 residues. Trimming cost V 2 bases and J 5 bases, with 13 bases left between them. Germline-derived CDR1 and CDR2 are SGHRS and YFSETQ. Written as DNA, the CDR3 is TGCGCCAGCAGCTTTGCTCGGCCGGGTGAGACCCAGTACTTC. Translating it yields CASSFARPGETQYF.

The sample holds a few counts of this clone. This rearrangement joins TRBV6-1 to TRBJ1-1; 8 bases are shared with TRBD1. Germline-derived CDR1 and CDR2 are MNHNS and SASEGT. This CDR3 region has 12 residues. Unmatched junction bases numbered 2, after V lost 2 bases and J lost 9 bases. CDR3 nucleotide sequence: TGTGCCAGCAGTGAAAACAGGGGGAAAGCTTTCTTT. Translation: CASSENRGKAFF.

V and J are TRBV30 and TRBJ1-2; D uncertain. This CDR3 region has 17 residues. Germline V gene sequence: CDR1 GTSNPN, CDR2 SVGIG (reference sequence). V was cut by 2 bases and J by 4 bases, with 23 bases left in between. The DNA for the CDR3 is TGTGCCTGGAGTCTGTACCTAGCCGGTCCAGGAACCTATGGCTACACCTTC. Translation: CAWSLYLAGPGTYGYTF. Full variable domain (outside the CDR3, taken from reference TRBV30 and TRBJ1-2): SQTIHQWPATLVQPVGSPLSLECTVEGTSNPNLYWYRQAAGRGLQLLFYSVGIGQISSEVPQNLSASRPQDRQFILSSKKLLLSDSGFYLCAWSLYLAGPGTYGYTFGSGTRLTVV.

The count of this clone is one. This chain links TRBV19 with TRBJ1-6, with 8 bases identical to TRBD1. The V segment lost 3 bases and the J segment 14 bases; nucleotides outside the gene matches: 9. This CDR3 is 14 amino acids long. Germline-derived CDR1 and CDR2 are LNHDA and SQIVND (reference sequence). The CDR3 DNA reads as TGTGCCAGTAGTATTGGGACAGGTCTCAGGGCCCTCCACTTT. This sequence encodes CASSIGTGLRALHF. Full variable domain (missing parts from reference TRBV19 and TRBJ1-6): DGGITQSPKYLFRKEGQNVTLSCEQNLNHDAMYWYRQDPGQGLRLIYYSQIVNDFQKGDIAEGYSVSREKKESFPLTVTSAQKNPTAFYLCASSIGTGLRALHFGNGTRLTVT.

The chain uses TRBV7-8 and TRBJ2-5; 11 nucleotides align to TRBD2. CDR1 SGHVS and CDR2 FQNEAQ come from the germline V gene. The CDR3 has 16 residues. V trimming: 6 bases; J trimming: 5 bases; junction bases outside the gene matches: 11. The CDR3 DNA reads TGTGCCAGCAGAGACAATAGCGGGGGGGCCTGGGAGACCCAGTACTTC. Amino acids: CASRDNSGGAWETQYF. The full variable domain, rest sourced from reference TRBV7-8 and TRBJ2-5, is GAGVSQSPRYKVAKRGQDVALRCDPISGHVSLFWYQQALGQGPEFLTYFQNEAQLDKSGLPSDRFFAERPEGSVSTLKIQRTQQEDSAVYLCASRDNSGGAWETQYFGPGTRLLVL.

V and J are TRBV18 and TRBJ2-2; maybe TRBD1 (6 bases). In germline, CDR1 is KGHSH, CDR2 LQKENI. The CDR3 sequence is 16 residues long. V gave up 0 bases and J gave up 1 base, with 9 bases separating them. The CDR3 sequence: CASSPPGTWNTGELFF. CDR3 sequence (DNA): TGTGCCAGCTCACCACCGGGGACATGGAACACCGGGGAGCTGTTTTTT.

V and J are TRBV5-6 and TRBJ2-1; TRBD1 might be the D (6 bases). The length of the CDR3 is 16 residues. Trimming took off 0 bases at V and 2 bases at J, with 12 bases between the two ends. In germline, CDR1 is SGHDT, CDR2 YYEEEE. CDR3 protein: CASSLAGDHAYNEQFF. DNA of the CDR3: TGTGCCAGCAGCTTGGCAGGGGACCATGCCTACAATGAGCAGTTCTTC.

This chain connects TRBV28 to TRBJ1-5; 11 nucleotides agree with TRBD1. This CDR3 is 16 amino acids long. V lost 6 bases, J lost 5 bases, and 9 bases stayed unmatched. CDR1 MDHEN and CDR2 SYDVKM come from the germline V gene. The CDR3 is CASSALGTGGDQPQHF. Here the CDR3 DNA reads TGTGCCAGCAGCGCCCTAGGGACAGGGGGGGATCAGCCCCAGCATTTT.

The V gene is TRBV10-3, the J gene TRBJ1-3, with 8 positions matching TRBD1. Germline CDR1 and CDR2: ENHRY and SYGVKD. Trimming removed 6 bases from V and 0 bases from J; junction bases left unmatched: 4. CDR3 length: 15 amino acids. CDR3 loop: CAISWTGISGNTIYF. CDR3 nucleotides: TGTGCCATCAGCTGGACAGGGATCTCTGGAAACACCATATATTTT.

The genes are TRBV19 and TRBJ2-1, with D maybe TRBD1 (6 bases). CDR3 length equals 15 residues. Trimming stripped 3 bases from V and 7 bases from J, with 16 bases between. CDR1 and CDR2 from the germline V gene are LNHDA and SQIVND (reference sequence). The CDR3 is CASSIGLSGANEQFF. CDR3 coding DNA: TGTGCCAGTAGTATTGGCCTTTCAGGGGCAAATGAGCAGTTCTTC.

The CDR3 coding sequence is TGTGCCAGCAGCTTGGGCCGAACAGGGGATTCACCCCTCCACTTT. This sequence encodes CASSLGRTGDSPLHF. The rearrangement links TRBV5-6 to TRBJ1-6; 7 positions agree with TRBD1. V lost 0 bases, J lost 8 bases, and 5 bases stayed unmatched. Germline V gene sequence: CDR1 SGHDT, CDR2 YYEEEE. This CDR3 is 15 amino acids long.

This clone was recorded once. The chain couples TRBV27 to TRBJ2-1, with a weak D call TRBD2 (5 bases). This CDR3 is 13 amino acids long. Per the germline V gene, CDR1 is MNHEY and CDR2 is SMNVEV (reference sequence). V lost 0 bases and J lost 8, with 8 bases in between. The CDR3 region is CASSLSGGHEQFF. In DNA form, the CDR3 reads TGTGCCAGCAGTTTATCGGGCGGGCATGAGCAGTTCTTC.

The CDR3 DNA sequence: TGTGCCAGCAGCCACAGGGCGAACACTGAAGCTTTCTTT. Amino acids: CASSHRANTEAFF. This chain connects TRBV7-8 to TRBJ1-1, with D possibly TRBD1 on 6 matching bases. The CDR3 consists of 13 residues. V lost 5 bases to trimming and J lost 1 base, with 8 bases between them. Germline V gene sequence: CDR1 SGHVS, CDR2 FQNEAQ.

V gene TRBV5-1 combines with J gene TRBJ1-6; D gene ambiguous. CDR3 length equals 15 residues. The V gene's germline CDR1 is SGHRS and CDR2 YFSETQ. With 0 bases removed from V and 7 bases from J, the gap between germline ends came to 11 bases. CDR3 DNA sequence: TGCGCCAGCAGCTTGGGGGAGGACCCGAATTCACCCCTCCACTTT. It encodes CASSLGEDPNSPLHF.

V gene TRBV2 combines with J gene TRBJ2-6; TRBD1 might be the D (7 bases). This CDR3 has 17 amino acids. Germline V CDR1 and CDR2: SNHLY, FYNNEI. V lost 5 bases and J lost 1, with 15 bases in between. The CDR3 sequence is CASSRGTAGSGANVLTF. In nucleotides, the CDR3 is TGTGCCAGCAGTCGCGGGACAGCTGGATCTGGGGCCAACGTCCTGACTTTC.

The chain couples TRBV7-9 to TRBJ1-1, with TRBD1 matching 12 bases. V was clipped by 3 bases and J by 5 bases; unmatched bases: 13. This CDR3 region has 18 residues. Germline V gene data show CDR1 as SEHNR and CDR2 as FQNEAQ (reference sequence). CDR3: CASSLGPGQGAQGTEAFF. The CDR3 nucleotides read TGTGCCAGCAGCTTGGGACCGGGACAGGGGGCGCAAGGTACTGAAGCTTTCTTT.

V and J are TRBV6-1 and TRBJ1-6, with unresolved D. In germline, CDR1 is MNHNS, CDR2 SASEGT. The CDR3 is 14 residues long. V gave up 6 bases and J gave up 8 bases, with 14 bases separating them. DNA for the CDR3: TGTGCCAGCAGCGTGGCTCTGGTTGATTCACCCCTCCACTTT. It is translated as CASSVALVDSPLHF.

The rearrangement links TRBV4-2 to TRBJ1-1; no firm D call. The V end was cut by 0 bases, the J end by 1 base, with 12 bases between. The CDR3 has 16 residues. Germline lookup yields CDR1 LGHNA and CDR2 YNFKEQ. This chain's CDR3 is CASSQEAAQTNTEAFF. In nucleotides, the CDR3 is TGTGCCAGCAGCCAAGAAGCGGCACAGACGAACACTGAAGCTTTCTTT.